The rows below give T cell receptor beta chains drawn from one sample of a study of blood T cell repertoires in COVID-19. Clones were sequenced by immunoSEQ multiplex PCR, and TCRdb holds only the in-frame ones, with some missing. The sample holds about 240,000 clones, approximately 78% seen once. Sequences were obtained from peripheral blood. Receptor source: a woman aged 60 to 75 with active or convalescent COVID-19. Each CDR3 is given without its conserved first and last residue.

TRBV9,TRBJ1-1,ASKREMGDTEAF
TRBV28,TRBJ1-5,ASSPYGGPQPQH
TRBV7-9,TRBJ1-1,ASTPGAGNTEAF
TRBV11-2,TRBJ1-2,ASSLQGGSDYGYT
TRBV29-1,TRBJ1-2,SVAGGTDYGYT
TRBV6-2/TRBV6-3,TRBJ2-7,ASSSQSYEQY
TRBV25-1,TRBJ2-1,ASSEAQGFLYNEQF
TRBV10-3,TRBJ1-1,AIRESGVNTEAF
TRBV15,TRBJ1-1,ATSREQGPLGGEAF
TRBV6-5,TRBJ2-5,ASSYGRFQETQY
TRBV7-8,TRBJ1-6,ASSYHRGNNSPLH
TRBV3-1/TRBV3-2,TRBJ2-7,ASSRRGGKENEQY
TRBV5-4,TRBJ1-4,ASSPDRGRGEKLF
TRBV6-2/TRBV6-3,TRBJ2-7,ASSETGGIYEQY
TRBV4-1,TRBJ2-3,ASSQEAVGQATDTQY
TRBV7-2,TRBJ1-5,ASSLVAGGYDNQPQH
TRBV9,TRBJ2-1,ASRQGQGDYNEQF
TRBV30,TRBJ1-2,AWRGQNYGYT